This TCR beta chain originates from a study of blood T cell repertoires in COVID-19. The overall study: The United States, Italy and Spain provided the acute and convalescent COVID-19 samples. The analysed material was cDNA or gDNA that came from T cells, B-cell-depleted T cells, or PBMCs.

Germline-derived CDR1 and CDR2 are SGDLS and YYNGEE. The CDR3 consists of 18 residues. V dropped 3 bases and J dropped 3; count of bases not matched to a gene: 13. One Seattle source followed patients from active infection through their disease course. Per the original methods: Counts of nucleated cells, estimated from reference gene primer amplification, were obtained. Profiling relied on immunoSEQ multiplex PCR, and the TCRdb table lists in-frame clones only, not all of them. The V and J calls and the clone size are those of that table, but D and trimming were determined from the DNA. The table has 300,000 to 350,000 clones, 70% to 90% seen once; the top ten hold 1.6%.

The chain combines TRBV9 with TRBJ2-1, with TRBD1 matching over 9 bases. The sample comprised peripheral blood. This receptor was identified in a woman aged 25 to 39 with COVID-19, enrolled during active disease. The CDR3 spells CASSERPVRDRDYNEQFF. In nucleotides, the CDR3 is TGTGCCAGCAGCGAGAGGCCGGTCCGGGACAGGGACTACAATGAGCAGTTCTTC. The whole variable domain, remainder taken from reference TRBV9 and TRBJ2-1, is DSGVTQTPKHLITATGQRVTLRCSPRSGDLSVYWYQQSLDQGLQFLIQYYNGEERAKGNILERFSAQQFPDLHSELNLSSLELGDSALYFCASSERPVRDRDYNEQFFGPGTRLTVL.